These 2 T cell receptor beta chains came from one sample sequenced in a study of blood T cell repertoires in COVID-19. Measured with immunoSEQ multiplex PCR; TCRdb has only the in-frame clones, and not every one. The data hold approximately 190,000 clones, with 75% to 85% observed a single time. The sample consisted of peripheral blood. Receptor source: a man aged 55 to 70 with acute or convalescent COVID-19.

This chain connects TRBV11-2 to TRBJ1-1; D is uncertain. The germline V and J ends were trimmed by 3 bases and 6 bases, with 5 bases remaining between them. CDR1 SGHAT and CDR2 FQNNGV come from the germline V gene. The CDR3 is 11 residues long. CDR3 in amino acids: CASSLAAEAFF. CDR3 sequence (DNA): TGTGCCAGCAGCTTGGCAGCTGAAGCTTTCTTT. Looking up the rest from reference TRBV11-2 and TRBJ1-1 gives the full variable domain: EAGVAQSPRYKIIEKRQSVAFWCNPISGHATLYWYQQILGQGPKLLIQFQNNGVVDDSQLPKDRFSAERLKGVDSTLKIQPAKLEDSAVYLCASSLAAEAFFGQGTRLTVV.

The chain has TRBV5-1 and TRBJ1-2; D unclear. Trimming took off 0 bases at V and 2 bases at J, with 5 bases between the two ends. This CDR3 has 13 residues. Looked up from germline, CDR1 is SGHRS and CDR2 is YFSETQ. CDR3 protein: CASSLELNYGYTF. The DNA for the CDR3 is TGCGCCAGCAGCTTGGAACTCAACTATGGCTACACCTTC.